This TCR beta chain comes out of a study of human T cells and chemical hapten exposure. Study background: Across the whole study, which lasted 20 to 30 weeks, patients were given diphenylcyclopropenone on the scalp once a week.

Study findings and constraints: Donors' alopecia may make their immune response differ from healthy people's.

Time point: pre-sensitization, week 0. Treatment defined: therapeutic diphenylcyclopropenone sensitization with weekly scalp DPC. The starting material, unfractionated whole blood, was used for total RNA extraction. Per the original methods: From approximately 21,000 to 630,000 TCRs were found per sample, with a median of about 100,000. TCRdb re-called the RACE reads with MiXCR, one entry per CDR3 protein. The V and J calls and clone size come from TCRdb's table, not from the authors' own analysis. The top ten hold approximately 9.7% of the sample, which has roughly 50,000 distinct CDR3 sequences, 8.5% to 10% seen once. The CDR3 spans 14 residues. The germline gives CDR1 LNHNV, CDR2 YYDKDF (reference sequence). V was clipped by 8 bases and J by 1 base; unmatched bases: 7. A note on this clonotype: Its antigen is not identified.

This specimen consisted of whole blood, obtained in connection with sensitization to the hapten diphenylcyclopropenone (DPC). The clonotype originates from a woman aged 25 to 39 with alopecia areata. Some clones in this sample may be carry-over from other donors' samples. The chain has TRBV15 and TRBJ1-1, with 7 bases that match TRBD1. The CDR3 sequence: CATGRDRRNTEAFF. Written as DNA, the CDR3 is TGTGCCACCGGCCGGGACAGAAGGAACACTGAAGCTTTCTTT.